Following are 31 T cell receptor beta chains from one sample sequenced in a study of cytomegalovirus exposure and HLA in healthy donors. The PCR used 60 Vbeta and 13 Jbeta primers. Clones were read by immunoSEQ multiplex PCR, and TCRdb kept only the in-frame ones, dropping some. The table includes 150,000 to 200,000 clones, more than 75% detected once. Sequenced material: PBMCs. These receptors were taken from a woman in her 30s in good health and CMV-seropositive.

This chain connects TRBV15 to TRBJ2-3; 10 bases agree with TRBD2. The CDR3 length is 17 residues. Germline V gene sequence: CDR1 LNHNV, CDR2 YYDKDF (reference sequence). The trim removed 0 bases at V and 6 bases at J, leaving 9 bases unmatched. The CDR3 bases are TGTGCCACCAGCAGAGATGGGCTAGCGGGGGCCGGGGATACGCAGTATTTT. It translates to CATSRDGLAGAGDTQYF.

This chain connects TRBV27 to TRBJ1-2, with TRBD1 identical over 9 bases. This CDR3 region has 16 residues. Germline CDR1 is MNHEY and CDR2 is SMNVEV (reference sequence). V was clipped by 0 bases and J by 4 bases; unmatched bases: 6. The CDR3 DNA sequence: TGTGCCAGCAGTTTATCCCCGGGACAGGGAATCTATGGCTACACCTTC. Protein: CASSLSPGQGIYGYTF.

The CDR3 protein is CASSLRPGTGGATMGYTF. Written as DNA, the CDR3 is TGCGCCAGCAGCCTCCGTCCCGGGACAGGGGGCGCGACCATGGGCTACACCTTC. The J gene is TRBJ1-2, the V gene TRBV4-1; 12 bases align to TRBD1. The CDR3 loop spans 18 amino acids. The J segment lost 8 bases and the V segment lost 4 bases, leaving 17 bases of the junction unmatched. The germline gives CDR1 MGHRA, CDR2 YSYEKL.

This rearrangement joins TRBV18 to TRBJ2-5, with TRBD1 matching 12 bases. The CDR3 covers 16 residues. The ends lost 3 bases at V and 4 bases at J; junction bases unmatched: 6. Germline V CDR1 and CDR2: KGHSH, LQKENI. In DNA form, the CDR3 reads TGTGCCAGCTCACCTCGATGGGACAGGGGGCGAGAGACCCAGTACTTC. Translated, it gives CASSPRWDRGRETQYF.

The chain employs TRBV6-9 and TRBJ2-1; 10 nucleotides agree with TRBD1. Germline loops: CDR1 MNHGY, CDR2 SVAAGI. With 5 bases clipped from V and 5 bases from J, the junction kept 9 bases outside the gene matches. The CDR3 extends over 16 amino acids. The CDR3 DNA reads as TGTGCCAGCAGTGCGCCGGGACAGGGGTTCCACAATGAGCAGTTCTTC. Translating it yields CASSAPGQGFHNEQFF.

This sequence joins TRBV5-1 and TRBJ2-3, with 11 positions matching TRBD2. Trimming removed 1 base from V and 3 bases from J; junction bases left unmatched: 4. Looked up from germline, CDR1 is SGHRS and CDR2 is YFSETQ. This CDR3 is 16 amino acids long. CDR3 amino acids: CASSLSASGGTDTQYF. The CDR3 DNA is TGCGCCAGCAGCTTGTCGGCTAGCGGGGGGACAGATACGCAGTATTTT. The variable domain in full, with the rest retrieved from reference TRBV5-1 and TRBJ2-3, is KAGVTQTPRYLIKTRGQQVTLSCSPISGHRSVSWYQQTPGQGLQFLFEYFSETQRNKGNFPGRFSGRQFSNSRSEMNVSTLELGDSALYLCASSLSASGGTDTQYFGPGTRLTVL.

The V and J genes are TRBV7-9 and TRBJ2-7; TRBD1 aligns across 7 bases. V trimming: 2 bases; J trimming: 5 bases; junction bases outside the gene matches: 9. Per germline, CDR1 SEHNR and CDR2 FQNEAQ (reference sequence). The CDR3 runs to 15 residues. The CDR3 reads CASSLQGGNRDEQYF. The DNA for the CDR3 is TGTGCCAGCAGCTTACAAGGGGGCAATAGGGACGAGCAGTACTTC.

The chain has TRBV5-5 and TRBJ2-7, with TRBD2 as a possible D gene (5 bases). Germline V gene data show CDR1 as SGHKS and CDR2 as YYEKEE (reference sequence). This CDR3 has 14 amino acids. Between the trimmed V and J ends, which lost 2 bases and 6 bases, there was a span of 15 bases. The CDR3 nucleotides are TGTGCCAGCAGCTTCGACTACCAATTCTCCGAGCAGTACTTC. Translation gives CASSFDYQFSEQYF.

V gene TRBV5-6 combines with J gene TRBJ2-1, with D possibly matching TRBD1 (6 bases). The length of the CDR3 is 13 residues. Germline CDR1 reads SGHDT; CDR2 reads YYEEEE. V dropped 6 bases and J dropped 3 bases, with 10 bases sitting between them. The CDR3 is CASTEGVYNEQFF. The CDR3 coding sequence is TGTGCCAGCACCGAGGGGGTCTACAATGAGCAGTTCTTC.

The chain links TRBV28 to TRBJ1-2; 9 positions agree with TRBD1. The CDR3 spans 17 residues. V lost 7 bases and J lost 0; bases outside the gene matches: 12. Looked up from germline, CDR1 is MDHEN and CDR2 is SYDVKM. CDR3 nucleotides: TGTGCCAGCAACTCCCGGGACAGGGAACTTCCTAACTATGGCTACACCTTC. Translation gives CASNSRDRELPNYGYTF.

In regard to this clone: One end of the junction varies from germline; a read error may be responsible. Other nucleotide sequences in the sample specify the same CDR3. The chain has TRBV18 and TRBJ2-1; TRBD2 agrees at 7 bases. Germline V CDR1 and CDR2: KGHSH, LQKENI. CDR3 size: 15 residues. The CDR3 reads CASSLPTGGRSEQFF. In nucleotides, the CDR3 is TGTGCCAGTTCACTCCCGACGGGGGGACGAAGTGAGCAGTTCTTC.

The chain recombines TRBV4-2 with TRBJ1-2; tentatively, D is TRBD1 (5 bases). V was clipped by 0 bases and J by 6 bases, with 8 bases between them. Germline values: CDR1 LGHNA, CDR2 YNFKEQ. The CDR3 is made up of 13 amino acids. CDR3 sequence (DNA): TGTGCCAGCAGCCAAGAAGACAGTCATGGCTACACCTTC. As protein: CASSQEDSHGYTF.

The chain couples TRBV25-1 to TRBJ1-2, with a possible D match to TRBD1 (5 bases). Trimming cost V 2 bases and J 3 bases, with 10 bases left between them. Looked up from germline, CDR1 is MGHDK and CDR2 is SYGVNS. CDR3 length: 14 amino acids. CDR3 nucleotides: TGTGCCAGCAGTGAAAGGGGTCACGACTATGGCTACACCTTC. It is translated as CASSERGHDYGYTF.

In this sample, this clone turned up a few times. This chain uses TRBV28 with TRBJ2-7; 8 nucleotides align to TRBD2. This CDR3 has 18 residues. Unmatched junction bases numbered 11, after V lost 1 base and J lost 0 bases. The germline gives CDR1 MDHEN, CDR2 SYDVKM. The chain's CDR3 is CASSLYASFGTSSYEQYF. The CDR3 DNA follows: TGTGCCAGCAGTTTATACGCATCGTTCGGGACTAGCTCCTACGAGCAGTACTTC.

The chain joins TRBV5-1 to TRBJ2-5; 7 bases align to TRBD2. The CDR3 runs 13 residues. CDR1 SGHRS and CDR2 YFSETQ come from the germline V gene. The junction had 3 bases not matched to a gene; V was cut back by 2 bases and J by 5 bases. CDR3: CASSLRGGETQYF. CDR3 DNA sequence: TGCGCCAGCAGCTTAAGGGGAGGGGAGACCCAGTACTTC.

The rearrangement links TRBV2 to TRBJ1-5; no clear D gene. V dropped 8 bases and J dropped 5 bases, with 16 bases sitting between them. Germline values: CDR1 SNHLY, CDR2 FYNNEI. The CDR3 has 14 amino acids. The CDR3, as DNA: TGTGCCAGCGACCCAGGAACGGAGGATCAGCCCCAGCATTTT. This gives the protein CASDPGTEDQPQHF. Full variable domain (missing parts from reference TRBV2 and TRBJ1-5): EPEVTQTPSHQVTQMGQEVILRCVPISNHLYFYWYRQILGQKVEFLVSFYNNEISEKSEIFDDQFSVERPDGSNFTLKIRSTKLEDSAMYFCASDPGTEDQPQHFGDGTRLSIL.

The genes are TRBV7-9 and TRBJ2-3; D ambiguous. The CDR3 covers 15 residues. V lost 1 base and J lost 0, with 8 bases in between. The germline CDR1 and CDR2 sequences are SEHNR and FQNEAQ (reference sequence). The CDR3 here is CASSLGLRSTDTQYF. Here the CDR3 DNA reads TGTGCCAGCAGCTTAGGACTTCGGAGCACAGATACGCAGTATTTT.

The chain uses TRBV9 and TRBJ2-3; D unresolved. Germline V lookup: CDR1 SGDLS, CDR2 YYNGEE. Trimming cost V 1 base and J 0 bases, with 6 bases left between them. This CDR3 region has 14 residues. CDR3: CASSVQASTDTQYF. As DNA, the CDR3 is TGTGCCAGCAGCGTACAGGCTAGCACAGATACGCAGTATTTT.

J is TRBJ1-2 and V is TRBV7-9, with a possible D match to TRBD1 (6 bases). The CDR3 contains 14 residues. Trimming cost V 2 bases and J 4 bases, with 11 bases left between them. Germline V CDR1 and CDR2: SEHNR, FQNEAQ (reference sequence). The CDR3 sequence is CASSLRGGTYGYTF. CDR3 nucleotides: TGTGCCAGCAGCTTAAGGGGGGGTACCTATGGCTACACCTTC. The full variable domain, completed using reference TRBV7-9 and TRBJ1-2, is DTGVSQNPRHKITKRGQNVTFRCDPISEHNRLYWYRQTLGQGPEFLTYFQNEAQLEKSRLLSDRFSAERPKGSFSTLEIQRTEQGDSAMYLCASSLRGGTYGYTFGSGTRLTVV.

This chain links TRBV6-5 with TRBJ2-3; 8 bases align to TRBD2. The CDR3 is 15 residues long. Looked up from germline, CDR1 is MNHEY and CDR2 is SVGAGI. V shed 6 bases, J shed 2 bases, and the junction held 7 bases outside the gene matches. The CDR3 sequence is CASSRLAGHTDTQYF. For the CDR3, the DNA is TGTGCCAGCAGCCGGCTAGCGGGCCACACAGATACGCAGTATTTT.

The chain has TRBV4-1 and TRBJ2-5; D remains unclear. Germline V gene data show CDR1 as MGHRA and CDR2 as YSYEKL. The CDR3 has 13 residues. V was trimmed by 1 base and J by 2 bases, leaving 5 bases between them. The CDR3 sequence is CASSQVLQETQYF. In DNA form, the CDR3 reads TGCGCCAGCAGCCAAGTACTTCAAGAGACCCAGTACTTC.

The CDR3 protein is CASSYYARPRVNYGYTF. DNA of the CDR3: TGTGCCAGCAGCTACTATGCGCGCCCGAGGGTGAACTATGGCTACACCTTC. The V and J genes are TRBV5-6 and TRBJ1-2; D call uncertain. This CDR3 has 17 residues. The V and J ends lost 3 bases and 2 bases respectively, with 20 bases between them. CDR1 SGHDT and CDR2 YYEEEE come from the germline V gene.

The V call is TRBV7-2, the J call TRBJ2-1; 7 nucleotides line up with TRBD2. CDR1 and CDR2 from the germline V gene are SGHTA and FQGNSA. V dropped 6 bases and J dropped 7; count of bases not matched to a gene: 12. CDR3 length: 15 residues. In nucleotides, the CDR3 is TGTGCCAGCAGTCCCCGGGGGGTTTCGAGGAATGAGCAGTTCTTC. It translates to CASSPRGVSRNEQFF. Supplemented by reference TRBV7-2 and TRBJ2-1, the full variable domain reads GAGVSQSPSNKVTEKGKDVELRCDPISGHTALYWYRQSLGQGLEFLIYFQGNSAPDKSGLPSDRFSAERTGGSVSTLTIQRTQQEDSAVYLCASSPRGVSRNEQFFGPGTRLTVL.

CDR3 residues: CASSKGAAYEQYF. CDR3 nucleotide sequence: TGTGCCAGCAGCAAAGGGGCAGCCTACGAGCAGTACTTC. The chain is built from TRBV28 and TRBJ2-7; D might be TRBD1 (5 bases). The CDR3 sequence is 13 residues long. The V gene lost 6 bases and the J gene lost 2 bases, with 11 bases spanning the gap. CDR1 and CDR2 (germline): MDHEN, SYDVKM.

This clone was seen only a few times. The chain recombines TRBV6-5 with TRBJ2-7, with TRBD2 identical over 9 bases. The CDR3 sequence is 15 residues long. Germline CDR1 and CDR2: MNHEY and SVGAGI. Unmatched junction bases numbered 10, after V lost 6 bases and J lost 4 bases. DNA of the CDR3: TGTGCCAGCAGAAAACAGGGCGGGGGGGGATACGAGCAGTACTTC. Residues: CASRKQGGGGYEQYF.

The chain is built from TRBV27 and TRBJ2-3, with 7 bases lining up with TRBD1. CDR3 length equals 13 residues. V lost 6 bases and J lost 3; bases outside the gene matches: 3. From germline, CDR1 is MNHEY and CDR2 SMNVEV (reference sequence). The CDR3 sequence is CASRSTGTDTQYF. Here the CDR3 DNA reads TGTGCCAGCAGGTCGACAGGGACAGATACGCAGTATTTT.

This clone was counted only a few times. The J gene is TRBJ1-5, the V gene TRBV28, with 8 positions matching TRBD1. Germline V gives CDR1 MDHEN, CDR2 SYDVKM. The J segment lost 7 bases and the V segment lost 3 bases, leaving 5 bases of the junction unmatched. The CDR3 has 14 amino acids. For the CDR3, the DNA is TGTGCCAGCAGTTTGAACAGGGGGAGGCAGCCCCAGCATTTT. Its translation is CASSLNRGRQPQHF.

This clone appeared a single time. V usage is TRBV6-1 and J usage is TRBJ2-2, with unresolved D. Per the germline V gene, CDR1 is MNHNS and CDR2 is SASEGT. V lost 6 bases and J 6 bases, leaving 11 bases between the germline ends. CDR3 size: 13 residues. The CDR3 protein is CASRPVEAGELFF. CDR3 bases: TGTGCCAGCAGGCCCGTAGAGGCCGGGGAGCTGTTTTTT.

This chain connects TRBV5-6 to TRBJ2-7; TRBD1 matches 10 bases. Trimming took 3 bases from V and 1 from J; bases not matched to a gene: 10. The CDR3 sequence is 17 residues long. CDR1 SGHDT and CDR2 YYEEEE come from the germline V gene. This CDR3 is CASSSPMDRGYSYEQYF. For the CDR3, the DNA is TGTGCCAGCAGCTCCCCTATGGACAGGGGGTATTCCTACGAGCAGTACTTC.

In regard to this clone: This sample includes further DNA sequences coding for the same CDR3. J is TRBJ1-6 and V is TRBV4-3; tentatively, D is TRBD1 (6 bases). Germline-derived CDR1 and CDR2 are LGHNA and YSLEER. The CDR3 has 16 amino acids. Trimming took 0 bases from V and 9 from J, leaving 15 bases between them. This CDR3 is CASSQDRAGVSSPLHF. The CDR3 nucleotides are TGCGCCAGCAGCCAAGACCGGGCAGGGGTGAGTTCACCCCTCCACTTT.

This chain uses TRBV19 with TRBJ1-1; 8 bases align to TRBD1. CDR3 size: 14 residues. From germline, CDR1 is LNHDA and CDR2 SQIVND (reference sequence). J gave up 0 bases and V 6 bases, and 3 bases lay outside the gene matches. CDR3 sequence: CASRQGGLNTEAFF. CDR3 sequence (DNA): TGTGCCAGTAGACAGGGGGGTTTGAACACTGAAGCTTTCTTT.